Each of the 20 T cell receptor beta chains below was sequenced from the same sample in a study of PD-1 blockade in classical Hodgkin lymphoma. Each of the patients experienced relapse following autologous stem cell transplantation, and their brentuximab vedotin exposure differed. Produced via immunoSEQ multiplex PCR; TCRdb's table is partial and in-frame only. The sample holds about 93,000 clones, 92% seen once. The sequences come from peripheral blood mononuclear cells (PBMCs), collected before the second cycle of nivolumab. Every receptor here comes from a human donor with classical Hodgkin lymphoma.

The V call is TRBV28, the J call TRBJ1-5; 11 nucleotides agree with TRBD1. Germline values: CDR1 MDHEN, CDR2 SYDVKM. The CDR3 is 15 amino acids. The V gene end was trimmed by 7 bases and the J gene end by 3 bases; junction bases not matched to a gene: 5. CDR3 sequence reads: CASTDRGLLNQPQHF. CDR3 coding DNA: TGTGCCAGCACGGACAGGGGGCTCCTCAATCAGCCCCAGCATTTT.

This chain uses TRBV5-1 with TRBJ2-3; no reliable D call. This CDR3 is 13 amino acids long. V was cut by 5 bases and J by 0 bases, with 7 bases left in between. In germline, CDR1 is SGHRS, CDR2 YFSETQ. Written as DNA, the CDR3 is TGCGCCAGCAGGCAATGGAGCACAGATACGCAGTATTTT. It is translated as CASRQWSTDTQYF.

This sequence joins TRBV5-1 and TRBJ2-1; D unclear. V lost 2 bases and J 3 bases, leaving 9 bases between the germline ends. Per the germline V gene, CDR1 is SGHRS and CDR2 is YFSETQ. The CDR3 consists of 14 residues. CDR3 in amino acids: CASSFAQNYNEQFF. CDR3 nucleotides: TGCGCCAGCAGCTTCGCTCAGAACTACAATGAGCAGTTCTTC.

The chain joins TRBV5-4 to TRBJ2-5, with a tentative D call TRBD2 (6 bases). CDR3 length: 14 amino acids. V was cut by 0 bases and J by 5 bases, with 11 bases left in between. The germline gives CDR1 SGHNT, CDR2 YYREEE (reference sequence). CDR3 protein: CASSLVAGRETQYF. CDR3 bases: TGTGCCAGCAGCTTGGTAGCAGGGAGGGAGACCCAGTACTTC.

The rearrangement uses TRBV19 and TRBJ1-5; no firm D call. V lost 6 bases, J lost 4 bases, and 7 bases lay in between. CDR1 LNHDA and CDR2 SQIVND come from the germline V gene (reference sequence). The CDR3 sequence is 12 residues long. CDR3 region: CASRKGNQPQHF. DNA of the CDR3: TGTGCCAGTAGGAAAGGGAATCAGCCCCAGCATTTT. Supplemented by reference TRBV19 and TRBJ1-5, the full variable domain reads DGGITQSPKYLFRKEGQNVTLSCEQNLNHDAMYWYRQDPGQGLRLIYYSQIVNDFQKGDIAEGYSVSREKKESFPLTVTSAQKNPTAFYLCASRKGNQPQHFGDGTRLSIL.

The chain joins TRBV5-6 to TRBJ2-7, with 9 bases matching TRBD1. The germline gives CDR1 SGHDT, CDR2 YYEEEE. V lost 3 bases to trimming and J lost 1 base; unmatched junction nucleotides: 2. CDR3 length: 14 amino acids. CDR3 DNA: TGTGCCAGCAGCTGGGGGACAGGGTCCTACGAGCAGTACTTC. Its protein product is CASSWGTGSYEQYF.

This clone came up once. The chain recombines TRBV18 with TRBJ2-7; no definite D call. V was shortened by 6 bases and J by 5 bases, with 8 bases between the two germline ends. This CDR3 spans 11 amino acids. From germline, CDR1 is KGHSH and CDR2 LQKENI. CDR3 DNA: TGTGCCAGCTCCCGGGCCCACGAGCAGTACTTC. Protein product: CASSRAHEQYF.

The CDR3 protein is CASSSGTGALEQFF. In DNA, the CDR3 is TGTGCCAGCAGCTCCGGGACAGGGGCCTTAGAGCAGTTCTTC. The V gene is TRBV5-6, the J gene TRBJ2-1, with 10 bases lining up with TRBD1. The germline gives CDR1 SGHDT, CDR2 YYEEEE. The V gene end was trimmed by 3 bases and the J gene end by 10 bases; junction bases not matched to a gene: 7. The CDR3 has 14 residues.

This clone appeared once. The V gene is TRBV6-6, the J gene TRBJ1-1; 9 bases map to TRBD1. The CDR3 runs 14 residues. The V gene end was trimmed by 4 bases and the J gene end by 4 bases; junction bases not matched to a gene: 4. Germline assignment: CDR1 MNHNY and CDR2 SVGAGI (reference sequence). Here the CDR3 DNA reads TGTGCCAGCAGTTTACAGGGGGCTCGCACTGAAGCTTTCTTT. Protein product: CASSLQGARTEAFF.

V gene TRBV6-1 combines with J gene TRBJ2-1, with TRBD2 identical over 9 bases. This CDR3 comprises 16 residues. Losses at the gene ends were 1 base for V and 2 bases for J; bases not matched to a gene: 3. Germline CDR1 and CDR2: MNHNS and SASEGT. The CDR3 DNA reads TGTGCCAGCAGTGAAGAGGCGGGAGGGCCCTACAATGAGCAGTTCTTC. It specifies CASSEEAGGPYNEQFF.

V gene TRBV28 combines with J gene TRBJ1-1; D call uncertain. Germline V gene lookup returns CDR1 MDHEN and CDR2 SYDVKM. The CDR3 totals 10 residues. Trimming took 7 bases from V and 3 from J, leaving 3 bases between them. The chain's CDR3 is CASKDTEAFF. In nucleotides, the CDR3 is TGTGCCAGCAAGGACACTGAAGCTTTCTTT.

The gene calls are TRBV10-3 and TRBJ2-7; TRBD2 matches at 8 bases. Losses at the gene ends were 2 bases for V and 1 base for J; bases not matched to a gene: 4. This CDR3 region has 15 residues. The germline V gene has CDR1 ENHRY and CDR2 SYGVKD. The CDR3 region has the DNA TGTGCCATCAGTGAGAGCGGGAGAGGATCCTACGAGCAGTACTTC. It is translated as CAISESGRGSYEQYF.

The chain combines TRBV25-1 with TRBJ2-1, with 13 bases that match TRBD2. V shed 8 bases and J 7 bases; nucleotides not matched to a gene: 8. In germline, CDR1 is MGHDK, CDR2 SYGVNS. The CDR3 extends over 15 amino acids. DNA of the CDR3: TGTGCCAGCGGGGGACTAGCGGGAAGAGTGAATGAGCAGTTCTTC. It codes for CASGGLAGRVNEQFF.

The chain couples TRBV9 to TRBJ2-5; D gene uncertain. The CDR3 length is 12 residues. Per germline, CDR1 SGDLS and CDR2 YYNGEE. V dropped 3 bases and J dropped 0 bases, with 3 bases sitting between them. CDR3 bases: TGTGCCAGCAGCGGGTACCAAGAGACCCAGTACTTC. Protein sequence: CASSGYQETQYF. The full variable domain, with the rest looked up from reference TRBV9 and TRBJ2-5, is DSGVTQTPKHLITATGQRVTLRCSPRSGDLSVYWYQQSLDQGLQFLIQYYNGEERAKGNILERFSAQQFPDLHSELNLSSLELGDSALYFCASSGYQETQYFGPGTRLLVL.

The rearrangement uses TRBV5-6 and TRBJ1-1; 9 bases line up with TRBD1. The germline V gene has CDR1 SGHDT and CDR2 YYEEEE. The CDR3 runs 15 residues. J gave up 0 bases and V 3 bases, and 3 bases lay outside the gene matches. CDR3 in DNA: TGTGCCAGCAGCTCGGGGGACAGGGTGAACACTGAAGCTTTCTTT. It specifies CASSSGDRVNTEAFF.

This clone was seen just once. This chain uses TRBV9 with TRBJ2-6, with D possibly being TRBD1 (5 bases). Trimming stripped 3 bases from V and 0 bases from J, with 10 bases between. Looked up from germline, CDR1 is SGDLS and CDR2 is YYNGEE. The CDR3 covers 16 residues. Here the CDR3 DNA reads TGTGCCAGCAGCGCCGTGACAGACTCTGGGGCCAACGTCCTGACTTTC. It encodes CASSAVTDSGANVLTF.

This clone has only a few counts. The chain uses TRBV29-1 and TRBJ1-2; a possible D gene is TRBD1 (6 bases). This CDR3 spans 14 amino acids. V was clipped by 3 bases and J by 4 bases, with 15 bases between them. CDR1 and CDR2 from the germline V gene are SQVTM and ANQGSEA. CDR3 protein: CSVESQGTGYGYTF. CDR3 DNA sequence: TGCAGCGTTGAGTCTCAGGGGACCGGCTATGGCTACACCTTC.

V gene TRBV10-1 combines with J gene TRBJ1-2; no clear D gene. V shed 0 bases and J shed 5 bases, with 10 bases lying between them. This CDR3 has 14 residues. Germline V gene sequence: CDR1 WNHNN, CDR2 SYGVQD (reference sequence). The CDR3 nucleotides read TGCGCCAGCAGTGAGTCTAACAGAGGGTATGGCTACACCTTC. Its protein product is CASSESNRGYGYTF.

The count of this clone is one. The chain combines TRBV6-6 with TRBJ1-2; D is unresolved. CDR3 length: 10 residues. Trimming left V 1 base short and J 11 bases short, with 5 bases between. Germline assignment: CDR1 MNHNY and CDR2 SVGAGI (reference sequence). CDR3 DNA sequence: TGTGCCAGCAGTTACTTGGGGTACACCTTC. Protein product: CASSYLGYTF.

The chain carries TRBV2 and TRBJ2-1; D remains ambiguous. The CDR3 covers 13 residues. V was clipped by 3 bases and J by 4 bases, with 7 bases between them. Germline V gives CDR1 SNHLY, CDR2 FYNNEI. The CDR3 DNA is TGTGCCAGCAGTGAGTGGGCGTACAATGAGCAGTTCTTC. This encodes CASSEWAYNEQFF.